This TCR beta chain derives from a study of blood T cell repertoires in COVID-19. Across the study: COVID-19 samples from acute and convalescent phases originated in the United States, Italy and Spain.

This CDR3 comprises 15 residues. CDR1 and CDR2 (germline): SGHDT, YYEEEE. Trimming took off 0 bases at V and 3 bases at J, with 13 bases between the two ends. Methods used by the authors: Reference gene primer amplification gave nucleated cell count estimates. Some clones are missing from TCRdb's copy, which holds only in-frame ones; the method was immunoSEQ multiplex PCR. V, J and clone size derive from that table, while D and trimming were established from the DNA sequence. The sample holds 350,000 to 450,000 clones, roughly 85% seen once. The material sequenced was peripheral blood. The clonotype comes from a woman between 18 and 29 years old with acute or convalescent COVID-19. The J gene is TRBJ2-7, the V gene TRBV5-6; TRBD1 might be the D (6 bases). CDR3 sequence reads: CASSLVSGADYEQYF. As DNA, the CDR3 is TGTGCCAGCAGCTTGGTATCAGGGGCCGACTACGAGCAGTACTTC. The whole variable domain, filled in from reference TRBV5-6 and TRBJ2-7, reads DAGVTQSPTHLIKTRGQQVTLRCSPKSGHDTVSWYQQALGQGPQFIFQYYEEEERQRGNFPDRFSGHQFPNYSSELNVNALLLGDSALYLCASSLVSGADYEQYFGPGTRLTVT.